This TCR beta chain was sequenced during a study of T cell responses to AZD1222 COVID-19 vaccine. CDR1 is MNHEY, CDR2 SMNVEV, per germline (reference sequence). V lost 4 bases and J 4 bases, leaving 16 bases between the germline ends. The CDR3 totals 16 residues. Sequenced by immunoSEQ multiplex PCR; TCRdb stores in-frame clones only, minus some. The sample yields over 85,000 clones, less than 95% seen once. This clonotype originated in an adult in good health. The chain links TRBV27 to TRBJ2-2, with D possibly TRBD1 on 6 matching bases. This sample comprised peripheral blood, obtained on day 0 of AZD1222 vaccination. CDR3 DNA sequence: TGTGCCAGCAGTTGGGGGCAGACACTCCTCACCGGGGAGCTGTTTTTT. Translation: CASSWGQTLLTGELFF.